These 12 T cell receptor beta chains originate from one sample sequenced in a study of lymphopenia after photon versus proton radiotherapy. Only in-frame clones appear in the TCRdb table, and some are missing; sequencing was by immunoSEQ multiplex PCR. The sample lists fewer than 35,000 clones, 75% to 90% occurring once. The sequences come from peripheral blood, collected from a patient treated with photon-based radiotherapy. Every receptor here comes from a woman aged 50 to 60 with pancreatic cancer.

The chain has TRBV11-2 and TRBJ2-3; D gene uncertain. The CDR3 loop spans 15 amino acids. V was cut by 5 bases and J by 2 bases, with 14 bases left in between. CDR1 is SGHAT, CDR2 FQNNGV, per germline. The CDR3 sequence: CASSRRTENTDTQYF. CDR3 sequence (DNA): TGTGCCAGCAGCCGCAGGACCGAAAACACAGATACGCAGTATTTT.

The chain carries TRBV7-8 and TRBJ2-5; 9 nucleotides match TRBD1. Germline CDR1 and CDR2: SGHVS and FQNEAQ. V was clipped by 5 bases and J by 5 bases; unmatched bases: 3. The CDR3 runs to 13 residues. The CDR3 reads CASSRDRDETQYF. The CDR3 DNA reads TGTGCCAGCAGCCGGGACAGGGATGAGACCCAGTACTTC.

The J gene is TRBJ2-7, the V gene TRBV6-1; D possibly corresponds to TRBD1 (5 bases). Deletions cut 2 bases from V and 4 bases from J, with 9 bases between. The CDR3 spans 13 residues. Germline CDR1 and CDR2: MNHNS and SASEGT. The CDR3 spells CASSEMGQYEQYF. In nucleotides, the CDR3 is TGTGCCAGCAGTGAAATGGGGCAGTACGAGCAGTACTTC.

The chain is built from TRBV7-9 and TRBJ2-3, with D perhaps given as TRBD1 or TRBD2 (5 bases each). The CDR3 loop spans 15 amino acids. V was cut by 3 bases and J by 3 bases, with 13 bases left in between. CDR1 is SEHNR and CDR2 is FQNEAQ in the germline V gene (reference sequence). CDR3 loop: CASSFGGSPTDTQYF. In DNA, the CDR3 is TGTGCCAGCAGCTTTGGGGGTTCGCCGACAGATACGCAGTATTTT.

The chain couples TRBV7-8 to TRBJ1-5, with D uncertain. Trimming removed 2 bases at V and 0 bases at J, with 11 bases between. The CDR3 extends over 16 amino acids. Germline V gives CDR1 SGHVS, CDR2 FQNEAQ. The CDR3 sequence: CASSLKVVLSNQPQHF. The CDR3 DNA reads as TGTGCCAGCAGCTTAAAGGTAGTCCTTAGCAATCAGCCCCAGCATTTT.

The chain uses TRBV28 and TRBJ2-5, with D maybe TRBD1 (6 bases). Per germline, CDR1 MDHEN and CDR2 SYDVKM. The V end lost 8 bases, the J end lost 5 bases, and 15 bases lay between the germline ends. The CDR3 has 13 amino acids. The CDR3 DNA follows: TGTGCCAGCTCGGACAGTCGATTGGAGACCCAGTACTTC. As protein: CASSDSRLETQYF. Full variable domain (rest looked up from reference TRBV28 and TRBJ2-5): DVKVTQSSRYLVKRTGEKVFLECVQDMDHENMFWYRQDPGLGLRLIYFSYDVKMKEKGDIPEGYSVSREKKERFSLILESASTNQTSMYLCASSDSRLETQYFGPGTRLLVL.

The V call is TRBV28, the J call TRBJ1-1; the D gene is possibly TRBD1 (5 bases). CDR3 length: 14 residues. Trimming removed 10 bases at V and 7 bases at J, with 22 bases between. In germline, CDR1 is MDHEN, CDR2 SYDVKM. This chain's CDR3 is CAINGGTAGFEAFF. The CDR3 DNA reads TGTGCCATCAACGGGGGGACCGCCGGCTTTGAAGCTTTCTTT.

This clone has a handful of counts. The chain uses TRBV7-2 and TRBJ2-7, with 10 nucleotides matching TRBD2. The CDR3 is made up of 13 amino acids. V trimming: 5 bases; J trimming: 13 bases; junction bases outside the gene matches: 11. Germline CDR1 is SGHTA and CDR2 is FQGNSA. The CDR3 is CASSQETSGNVYF. In DNA form, the CDR3 reads TGTGCCAGCAGCCAAGAAACTAGCGGGAACGTTTACTTC.

This chain connects TRBV5-6 to TRBJ2-2; a possible D gene is TRBD1 (6 bases). The ends were cut back, 1 base at V and 6 bases at J, with 13 bases in the middle. Germline V CDR1 and CDR2: SGHDT, YYEEEE. The CDR3 contains 15 residues. CDR3: CASSLPGAPSGELFF. Written as DNA, the CDR3 is TGTGCCAGCAGCTTGCCAGGGGCGCCTTCCGGGGAGCTGTTTTTT.

The J gene is TRBJ2-3, the V gene TRBV10-1, with 7 bases aligning to TRBD2. The CDR3 has 16 amino acids. Per germline, CDR1 WNHNN and CDR2 SYGVQD (reference sequence). The J segment lost 2 bases and the V segment lost 2 bases, leaving 7 bases of the junction unmatched. DNA of the CDR3: TGCGCCAGCAGTGAGAGGGCGGGAGTCCCCACAGATACGCAGTATTTT. It specifies CASSERAGVPTDTQYF.

The rearrangement links TRBV4-3 to TRBJ2-7, with no clear D. Trimming removed 0 bases at V and 3 bases at J, with 12 bases between. This CDR3 comprises 15 residues. CDR1 and CDR2 from the germline V gene are LGHNA and YSLEER. DNA of the CDR3: TGCGCCAGCAGCCAAGATGGTTCCGGAGTCTACGAGCAGTACTTC. It is translated as CASSQDGSGVYEQYF.

The chain links TRBV5-1 to TRBJ2-2; 7 bases are a match to TRBD2. The CDR3 spans 16 residues. Germline values: CDR1 SGHRS, CDR2 YFSETQ. Trimming cost V 2 bases and J 4 bases; bases outside gene matches: 8. DNA of the CDR3: TGCGCCAGCAGCTTTTTTGCGGGAGTGGGCACCGGGGAGCTGTTTTTT. This translates into CASSFFAGVGTGELFF. Full variable domain (missing parts from reference TRBV5-1 and TRBJ2-2): KAGVTQTPRYLIKTRGQQVTLSCSPISGHRSVSWYQQTPGQGLQFLFEYFSETQRNKGNFPGRFSGRQFSNSRSEMNVSTLELGDSALYLCASSFFAGVGTGELFFGEGSRLTVL.